A single sample gave rise to the 3 T cell receptor beta chains below, sequenced in a study of CD8 T cells in Susac syndrome. cDNA came from 0.5 to 1 ug RNA primed by random hexamers. TCRdb re-analysed the immunoSEQ multiplex PCR reads in MiXCR, keeping a single row per CDR3 protein. This sample has 190,000 or so distinct CDR3 sequences, with more than 90% found just once. Sequencing used CD4+ T cells from PBMCs. These receptors were obtained from a human donor with multiple sclerosis.

The genes are TRBV14 and TRBJ1-5; D remains ambiguous. The CDR3 has 13 residues. CDR1 and CDR2 from the germline V gene are SGHDN and FVKESK. V shed 0 bases and J shed 7 bases, with 7 bases lying between them. The CDR3 protein is CASSQDSLQPQHF. The CDR3, as DNA: TGTGCCAGCAGCCAAGATTCGTTGCAGCCCCAGCATTTT.

V is TRBV5-4 and J is TRBJ2-3; TRBD1 is a possible D gene (5 bases). The CDR3 consists of 13 residues. Germline CDR1 is SGHNT and CDR2 is YYREEE (reference sequence). V dropped 7 bases and J dropped 3 bases, with 12 bases sitting between them. The CDR3, as DNA: TGTGCCAGCGCTTGGCAGGGAACAGATACGCAGTATTTT. Encoded protein: CASAWQGTDTQYF.

The CDR3 reads CASSFEMSSGYTF. CDR3 sequence (DNA): TGTGCCAGCAGCTTCGAAATGTCATCAGGCTACACCTTC. The chain employs TRBV7-9 and TRBJ1-2; D gene ambiguous. This CDR3 region has 13 residues. Trimming cost V 3 bases and J 8 bases, with 13 bases left between them. From germline, CDR1 is SEHNR and CDR2 FQNEAQ (reference sequence).